The subject of this entry is one T cell receptor (beta chain). Its antigen is as yet unknown. The data were obtained in a study of cytomegalovirus exposure and HLA in healthy donors. The method was immunoSEQ multiplex PCR; TCRdb's version includes in-frame clones alone and lacks a portion of them. The table records fewer than 200,000 clones, approximately 86% of them present only once. The V end lost 0 bases, the J end lost 3 bases, and 20 bases lay between the germline ends. Germline-derived CDR1 and CDR2 are LGHNT and FRNRAP. This CDR3 comprises 18 residues. Broader study findings: Through in vitro validation, three CMV-associated chains were shown to be specific for CMV antigens. 150 to 200 TCR beta chains were listed as cytomegalovirus-associated.

The sequence was obtained from a woman aged 18-29 years in good health and CMV-seronegative. The material sequenced was PBMCs. The chain couples TRBV12-5 to TRBJ2-5; D perhaps matches TRBD2 (6 bases). CDR3 amino acids: CASGLVLKGGEEKETQYF. The CDR3 bases are TGTGCTAGTGGTTTGGTACTAAAAGGTGGGGAGGAAAAAGAGACCCAGTACTTC.